The 17 T cell receptor beta chains presented below share a single source sample, sequenced in a study of shared clonotypes between healthy human individuals. It was CD45RO-negative cells, positively selected for CCR7, that made up naive CD8 cells, with terminally differentiated effector memory CD45RA+ cells excluded. This table comes from immunoSEQ multiplex PCR, and its TCRdb copy is limited to in-frame clones, with some not included. Among 2 million or so clones listed, over 85% were seen once. Sequenced material: naive CD8+ T cells sorted from blood. The origin of the receptors is a man younger than 35 in good health.

This clone was seen just once. This sequence joins TRBV6-5 and TRBJ1-2; TRBD1 matches at 7 bases. After removal of 3 bases from V and 7 bases from J, the junction contained 2 bases not matched to a gene. This CDR3 has 12 amino acids. The germline CDR1 and CDR2 sequences are MNHEY and SVGAGI. The CDR3, as DNA: TGTGCCAGCAGTTATACAGGGGTTGGCTACACCTTC. Encoded protein: CASSYTGVGYTF.

The rearrangement uses TRBV7-9 and TRBJ1-1; D is ambiguous. The V end lost 5 bases, the J end lost 10 bases, and 14 bases lay between the germline ends. The CDR3 has 12 amino acids. Germline V lookup: CDR1 SEHNR, CDR2 FQNEAQ (reference sequence). The CDR3 DNA reads as TGTGCCAGCAGCCAGGAGATTAACGTAGCTTTCTTT. Amino acid sequence: CASSQEINVAFF.

The rearrangement joins TRBV29-1 to TRBJ2-7; D is possibly TRBD1 (6 bases). Germline CDR1 SQVTM, CDR2 ANQGSEA. With 3 bases removed from V and 7 bases from J, the gap between germline ends came to 13 bases. CDR3 size: 12 residues. The CDR3 region is CSVEQGIGEQYF. CDR3 nucleotide sequence: TGCAGCGTTGAGCAGGGGATCGGTGAGCAGTACTTC.

The CDR3 DNA reads TGCGCCAGCCGACCGGACGGCACAGATACGCAGTATTTT. It translates to CASRPDGTDTQYF. V and J are TRBV4-1 and TRBJ2-3; D unclear. The CDR3 runs 13 residues. Germline lookup yields CDR1 MGHRA and CDR2 YSYEKL. V was cut by 8 bases and J by 1 base, with 10 bases left in between.

The CDR3 DNA reads TGTGCCAGCAGCAGCACTTCCTCCTCGGCTAGCGGGAGATGGGGCGGGGAGCTGTTTTTT. As protein: CASSSTSSSASGRWGGELFF. The chain couples TRBV7-8 to TRBJ2-2; 10 bases fit TRBD2. Germline CDR1 and CDR2: SGHVS and FQNEAQ. Trimming took 5 bases from V and 7 from J; bases not matched to a gene: 22. The CDR3 totals 20 residues.

This rearrangement joins TRBV29-1 to TRBJ2-7; 8 bases agree with TRBD2. The germline V gene has CDR1 SQVTM and CDR2 ANQGSEA. CDR3 size: 14 residues. The J segment lost 4 bases and the V segment lost 0 bases, leaving 5 bases of the junction unmatched. This chain's CDR3 is CSVEDALAVYEQYF. The CDR3 bases are TGCAGCGTTGAAGATGCACTAGCGGTTTACGAGCAGTACTTC.

V gene TRBV11-2 combines with J gene TRBJ2-1; 9 positions match TRBD2. J lost 2 bases, V lost 5 bases, and 4 bases had no gene match. The CDR3 extends over 15 amino acids. Germline CDR1 is SGHAT and CDR2 is FQNNGV. The CDR3 loop reads CASSTAGGPYNEQFF. CDR3 bases: TGTGCCAGCAGCACTGCGGGGGGGCCCTACAATGAGCAGTTCTTC.

The rearrangement links TRBV28 to TRBJ1-4; 7 bases match TRBD1. The ends lost 4 bases at V and 5 bases at J; junction bases unmatched: 13. The CDR3 has 17 residues. Germline V gene sequence: CDR1 MDHEN, CDR2 SYDVKM. The CDR3 spells CASSSDREGPSNEKLFF. The CDR3 nucleotides are TGTGCCAGCAGTTCCGACAGGGAAGGACCCTCCAATGAAAAACTGTTTTTT.

The CDR3 coding sequence is TGTGTCATAAGGGGGAAACTACCCTACGAGCAGTACTTC. Amino acid sequence: CVIRGKLPYEQYF. This chain joins TRBV28 and TRBJ2-7; the D gene is possibly TRBD1 (6 bases). The CDR3 sequence is 13 residues long. Germline CDR1 reads MDHEN; CDR2 reads SYDVKM.

The chain joins TRBV4-3 to TRBJ1-1; no clear D gene. The CDR3 runs to 15 residues. Germline CDR1 LGHNA, CDR2 YSLEER. V gave up 0 bases and J gave up 4 bases, with 12 bases separating them. The CDR3 nucleotides read TGCGCCAGCAGCCAAGATTTTGGCAGCACCACTGAAGCTTTCTTT. It translates to CASSQDFGSTTEAFF.

This chain links TRBV25-1 with TRBJ1-1; TRBD1 might be the D (5 bases). Germline CDR1 and CDR2: MGHDK and SYGVNS. V lost 5 bases, J lost 5 bases, and 12 bases lay in between. The CDR3 is 13 residues long. For the CDR3, the DNA is TGTGCCAGCAGTTGGGGCGGGAGTACTGAAGCTTTCTTT. It specifies CASSWGGSTEAFF.

This chain joins TRBV10-3 and TRBJ2-7; 8 bases agree with TRBD1. Germline-derived CDR1 and CDR2 are ENHRY and SYGVKD. This CDR3 spans 16 amino acids. The J segment lost 0 bases and the V segment lost 2 bases, leaving 6 bases of the junction unmatched. The CDR3 DNA follows: TGTGCCATCAGTGAGACGGGCAGGGGGCTCTCCTACGAGCAGTACTTC. This sequence encodes CAISETGRGLSYEQYF.

The chain's CDR3 is CASSNPGTGGLTYEQYF. CDR3 DNA: TGTGCCAGCAGCAACCCCGGGACAGGGGGCTTAACCTACGAGCAGTACTTC. The gene calls are TRBV13 and TRBJ2-7; 12 nucleotides line up with TRBD1. CDR3 length: 17 amino acids. CDR1 is PRHDT, CDR2 FYEKMQ, per germline (reference sequence). V was clipped by 5 bases and J by 2 bases; unmatched bases: 10.

CDR3 loop: CASSPTPLYEQYF. The CDR3 bases are TGTGCCAGCAGCCCCACCCCCTTATACGAGCAGTACTTC. The J gene is TRBJ2-7, the V gene TRBV11-2, with D unclear. CDR1 is SGHAT, CDR2 FQNNGV, per germline. This CDR3 comprises 13 residues. V lost 5 bases and J 4 bases, leaving 12 bases between the germline ends.

The V gene is TRBV27, the J gene TRBJ2-1, with a possible D match to TRBD2 (6 bases). The germline gives CDR1 MNHEY, CDR2 SMNVEV (reference sequence). Trimming removed 3 bases at V and 7 bases at J, with 10 bases between. The CDR3 covers 13 residues. CDR3 in DNA: TGTGCCAGCAGTTTCACGCTAGCGAATGAGCAGTTCTTC. It is translated as CASSFTLANEQFF.

The gene calls are TRBV5-6 and TRBJ2-7; D is perhaps TRBD2 (6 bases). Germline loops: CDR1 SGHDT, CDR2 YYEEEE. The CDR3 is made up of 14 amino acids. V was pared by 7 bases and J by 0 bases, with 14 bases between. Here the CDR3 reads CASRSRGSSYEQYF. CDR3 bases: TGTGCCAGCCGGTCACGGGGGTCCTCCTACGAGCAGTACTTC.

This clone appeared a single time. The J gene is TRBJ1-2, the V gene TRBV27, with TRBD1 identical over 8 bases. The CDR3 is 16 amino acids. Trimming took 8 bases from V and 4 from J; bases not matched to a gene: 15. The germline V gene encodes CDR1 MNHEY and CDR2 SMNVEV (reference sequence). CDR3 DNA: TGTGCCAGCGCTTCGGACAGGGTGGGTGGTTTCTATGGCTACACCTTC. This encodes CASASDRVGGFYGYTF.